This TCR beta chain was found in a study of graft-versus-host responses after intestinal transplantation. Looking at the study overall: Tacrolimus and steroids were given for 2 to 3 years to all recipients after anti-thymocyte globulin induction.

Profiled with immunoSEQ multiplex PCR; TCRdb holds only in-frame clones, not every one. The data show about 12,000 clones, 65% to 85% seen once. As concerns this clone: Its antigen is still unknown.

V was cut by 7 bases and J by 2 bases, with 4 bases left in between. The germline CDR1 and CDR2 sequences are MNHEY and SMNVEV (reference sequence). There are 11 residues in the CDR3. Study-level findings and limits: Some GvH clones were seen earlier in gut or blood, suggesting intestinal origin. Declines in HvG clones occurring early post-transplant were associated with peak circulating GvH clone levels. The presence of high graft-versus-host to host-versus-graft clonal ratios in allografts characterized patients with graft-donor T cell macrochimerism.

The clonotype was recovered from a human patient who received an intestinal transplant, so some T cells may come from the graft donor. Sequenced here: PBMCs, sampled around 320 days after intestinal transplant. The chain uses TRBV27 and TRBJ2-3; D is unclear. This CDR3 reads CASTNTDTQYF. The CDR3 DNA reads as TGTGCCAGCACCAACACAGATACGCAGTATTTT.